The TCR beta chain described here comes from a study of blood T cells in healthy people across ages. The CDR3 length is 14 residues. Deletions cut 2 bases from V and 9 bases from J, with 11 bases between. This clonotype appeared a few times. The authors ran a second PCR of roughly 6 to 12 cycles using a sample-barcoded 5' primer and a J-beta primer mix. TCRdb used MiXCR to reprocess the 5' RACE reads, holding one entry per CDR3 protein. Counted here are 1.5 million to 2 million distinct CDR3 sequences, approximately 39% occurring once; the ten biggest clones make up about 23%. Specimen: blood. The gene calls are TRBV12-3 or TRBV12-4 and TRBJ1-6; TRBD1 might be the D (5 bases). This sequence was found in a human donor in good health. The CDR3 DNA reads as TGTGCCAGCAGTTTAAGTCCAGGGTCTTCACCCCTCCACTTT. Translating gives CASSLSPGSSPLHF.